Below are 26 T cell receptor beta chains sequenced from a single sample in a study of blood T cell repertoires in COVID-19. Produced via immunoSEQ multiplex PCR; TCRdb's table is partial and in-frame only. Among around 100,000 clones, around nine tenths were seen once, and the ten largest hold 15%. Sequencing was performed on peripheral blood. The receptors were gathered from a human donor in a cohort sampled during active COVID-19.

The gene calls are TRBV7-9 and TRBJ2-3, with 7 nucleotides matching TRBD1. CDR1 is SEHNR and CDR2 is FQNEAQ in the germline V gene (reference sequence). This CDR3 region has 15 residues. Trimming at V came to 2 bases and at J to 1 base, leaving 3 bases not matched to a gene. The CDR3 loop is CASSLPGTGTDTQYF. CDR3 DNA sequence: TGTGCCAGCAGCTTACCTGGGACAGGCACAGATACGCAGTATTTT.

J is TRBJ2-7 and V is TRBV7-2; 14 bases fit TRBD2. CDR1 is SGHTA, CDR2 FQGNSA, per germline. The V and J ends lost 1 base and 1 base, in that order; junction bases with no gene match: 3. The CDR3 spans 17 residues. CDR3: CASSLGLAGGWSYEQYF. The CDR3 DNA sequence: TGTGCCAGCAGCTTAGGACTAGCGGGAGGGTGGTCCTACGAGCAGTACTTC.

The chain couples TRBV10-3 to TRBJ1-1; no definite D call. V was shortened by 0 bases and J by 6 bases, with 5 bases between the two germline ends. There are 12 residues in the CDR3. The germline gives CDR1 ENHRY, CDR2 SYGVKD. The CDR3 DNA reads as TGTGCCATCAGTGAGTCTCCATCTGAAGCTTTCTTT. Protein product: CAISESPSEAFF.

The gene calls are TRBV5-1 and TRBJ2-7; TRBD1 might be the D (6 bases). The CDR3 covers 14 residues. V was cut by 0 bases and J by 4 bases, with 11 bases left in between. Germline assignment: CDR1 SGHRS and CDR2 YFSETQ. The CDR3 DNA reads as TGCGCCAGCAGCTTGGACAGGGAACTTTACGAGCAGTACTTC. Translation gives CASSLDRELYEQYF.

The V and J genes are TRBV7-9 and TRBJ2-1, with 14 bases matching TRBD2. This CDR3 region has 15 residues. Looked up from germline, CDR1 is SEHNR and CDR2 is FQNEAQ (reference sequence). V shed 5 bases, J shed 5 bases, and the junction held 2 bases outside the gene matches. CDR3 nucleotides: TGTGCCAGCAGCGCGGGACTAGCGGGAGACAATGAGCAGTTCTTC. Translating gives CASSAGLAGDNEQFF.

The rearrangement links TRBV3-1 (or the pseudogene TRBV3-2) to TRBJ1-3; perhaps TRBD1 as D (5 bases). Germline CDR1 LGHDT, CDR2 YNNKEL (reference sequence). This CDR3 is built from 14 residues. Trimming removed 4 bases at V and 0 bases at J, with 7 bases between. In DNA form, the CDR3 reads TGTGCCAGCAGCCGACAGAGCTCTGGAAACACCATATATTTT. This translates into CASSRQSSGNTIYF.

A few counts support this clone. V is TRBV7-9 and J is TRBJ1-4, with TRBD1 as a possible D gene (6 bases). The CDR3 length is 16 residues. Germline V gene data show CDR1 as SEHNR and CDR2 as FQNEAQ (reference sequence). V dropped 4 bases and J dropped 7 bases, with 19 bases sitting between them. In DNA, the CDR3 is TGTGCCAGCAGCTCCCTTGGGCAGGGGAGTGTTGAAAAACTGTTTTTT. Translating gives CASSSLGQGSVEKLFF.

The J gene is TRBJ2-3, the V gene TRBV30; 7 bases are shared with TRBD2. The junction had 13 bases not matched to a gene; V was cut back by 5 bases and J by 2 bases. The CDR3 length is 16 residues. Germline CDR1 reads GTSNPN; CDR2 reads SVGIG (reference sequence). The CDR3 sequence: CAWYSMGGPDTDTQYF. CDR3 coding DNA: TGTGCCTGGTATTCAATGGGAGGGCCTGACACAGATACGCAGTATTTT.

The DNA of the CDR3 is TGTGCCAGGGGTAAGAGGCGCCGCGGTAATGAGCAGTTCTTC. Amino acids: CARGKRRRGNEQFF. This chain links TRBV21-1 with TRBJ2-1; the DNA was not compared with TRBD2, the D call given in the table. TRBV21-1 is designated a pseudogene. The CDR3 has 14 residues.

This rearrangement joins TRBV19 to TRBJ1-1; D is possibly TRBD1 (6 bases). V gave up 5 bases and J gave up 1 base, with 11 bases separating them. Germline V gene data show CDR1 as LNHDA and CDR2 as SQIVND (reference sequence). CDR3 length: 14 amino acids. The DNA of the CDR3 is TGTGCCAGTAGTTTATGGACAGCGAACACTGAAGCTTTCTTT. Protein: CASSLWTANTEAFF.

J is TRBJ2-1 and V is TRBV7-2; D gene unclear. This CDR3 region has 14 residues. Trimming removed 1 base at V and 5 bases at J, with 9 bases between. Germline values: CDR1 SGHTA, CDR2 FQGNSA. CDR3 DNA: TGTGCCAGCAGCTTAGTGTATTCGGACAATGAGCAGTTCTTC. Its protein is CASSLVYSDNEQFF.

The chain joins TRBV5-1 to TRBJ1-1; possible D gene TRBD1, 6 bases. The V gene's germline CDR1 is SGHRS and CDR2 YFSETQ. V was trimmed by 0 bases and J by 0 bases, leaving 6 bases between them. The CDR3 length is 14 residues. CDR3 sequence: CASSLGGLNTEAFF. CDR3 DNA sequence: TGCGCCAGCAGCTTGGGGGGGCTGAACACTGAAGCTTTCTTT.

This chain connects TRBV2 to TRBJ2-4; the D gene is possibly TRBD1 (5 bases). Trimming took off 7 bases at V and 4 bases at J, with 11 bases between the two ends. Germline assignment: CDR1 SNHLY and CDR2 FYNNEI. This CDR3 comprises 13 residues. CDR3 in amino acids: CASTIDSKNIQYF. The DNA for the CDR3 is TGTGCCAGCACTATAGACAGTAAAAACATTCAGTACTTC.

The chain is built from TRBV7-9 and TRBJ1-4; D is uncertain. Germline CDR1 is SEHNR and CDR2 is FQNEAQ (reference sequence). With 2 bases removed from V and 4 bases from J, the gap between germline ends came to 20 bases. The CDR3 is 18 amino acids. CDR3 residues: CASSLSLGLSAGNEKLFF. The CDR3 bases are TGTGCCAGCAGCTTAAGTCTAGGTCTGAGTGCCGGTAATGAAAAACTGTTTTTT.

This chain links TRBV29-1 with TRBJ2-7; the match to TRBD2 covers 14 bases. Germline assignment: CDR1 SQVTM and CDR2 ANQGSEA. This CDR3 contains 16 residues. J was trimmed by 1 base and V by 5 bases; bases with no gene match: 7. The CDR3 coding sequence is TGCAGCGTTCAGGGGACTAGCGGGAGTTCGTCCTACGAGCAGTACTTC. Translating it yields CSVQGTSGSSSYEQYF.

V usage is TRBV11-2 and J usage is TRBJ2-3; 8 bases fit TRBD2. CDR1 is SGHAT, CDR2 FQNNGV, per germline. After removal of 1 base from V and 0 bases from J, the junction contained 6 bases not matched to a gene. The CDR3 extends over 17 amino acids. In DNA, the CDR3 is TGTGCCAGCAGCTTAGCGCGACTAGCGCTTAGCACAGATACGCAGTATTTT. Translated: CASSLARLALSTDTQYF. Based on the CDR3 plus reference TRBV11-2 and TRBJ2-3, the full variable domain is EAGVAQSPRYKIIEKRQSVAFWCNPISGHATLYWYQQILGQGPKLLIQFQNNGVVDDSQLPKDRFSAERLKGVDSTLKIQPAKLEDSAVYLCASSLARLALSTDTQYFGPGTRLTVL.

The chain couples TRBV9 to TRBJ2-3; TRBD2 is a possible D gene (5 bases). The CDR3 runs 15 residues. V was shortened by 0 bases and J by 3 bases, with 11 bases between the two germline ends. Germline CDR1 is SGDLS and CDR2 is YYNGEE. CDR3 in amino acids: CASSVATGRTDTQYF. CDR3 in DNA: TGTGCCAGCAGCGTAGCGACGGGGAGAACAGATACGCAGTATTTT.

The chain couples TRBV3-1 (or the pseudogene TRBV3-2) to TRBJ2-7; the match to TRBD2 covers 7 bases. The V and J ends lost 1 base and 3 bases, in that order; junction bases with no gene match: 18. This CDR3 is built from 19 residues. Looked up from germline, CDR1 is LGHDT and CDR2 is YNNKEL (reference sequence). The CDR3 sequence is CASSQALLAVPDRLYEQYF. CDR3 bases: TGTGCCAGCAGCCAAGCTTTGCTAGCGGTCCCCGACCGGCTCTACGAGCAGTACTTC.

The chain uses TRBV6-5 and TRBJ2-3, with TRBD1 matching over 7 bases. V lost 7 bases and J lost 3; bases outside the gene matches: 7. CDR1 MNHEY and CDR2 SVGAGI come from the germline V gene. There are 14 residues in the CDR3. Here the CDR3 reads CASIEGAGTDTQYF. The CDR3 nucleotides are TGTGCCAGCATAGAGGGGGCTGGGACAGATACGCAGTATTTT.

In its sample, this clone was seen a few times. The gene calls are TRBV9 and TRBJ2-1; 9 bases align to TRBD2. Germline V gene sequence: CDR1 SGDLS, CDR2 YYNGEE. The CDR3 covers 16 residues. After removal of 0 bases from V and 2 bases from J, the junction contained 3 bases not matched to a gene. CDR3 sequence (DNA): TGTGCCAGCAGCGTAGTGTCTAGCGGGGCCTACAATGAGCAGTTCTTC. Translation: CASSVVSSGAYNEQFF.

V and J are TRBV4-2 and TRBJ2-5; D is ambiguous. The CDR3 spans 12 residues. Trimming pared 1 base from V and 2 bases from J, leaving 2 bases between. Germline-derived CDR1 and CDR2 are LGHNA and YNFKEQ. CDR3 nucleotides: TGTGCCAGCAGCCAAGCTCAAGAGACCCAGTACTTC. Its protein product is CASSQAQETQYF.

V and J are TRBV5-1 and TRBJ2-5, with 7 nucleotides matching TRBD1. The CDR3 length is 14 residues. V gave up 0 bases and J gave up 3 bases; unmatched junction bases: 2. The germline CDR1 and CDR2 sequences are SGHRS and YFSETQ. As DNA, the CDR3 is TGCGCCAGCAGCTTGGGAGACAGGGAAGAGACCCAGTACTTC. Its translation is CASSLGDREETQYF.

This chain links TRBV5-4 with TRBJ2-3; D unresolved. From germline, CDR1 is SGHNT and CDR2 YYREEE (reference sequence). The CDR3 covers 14 residues. Trimming pared 0 bases from V and 2 bases from J, leaving 7 bases between. DNA for the CDR3: TGTGCCAGCAGCTTGGTAGCTTTCACAGATACGCAGTATTTT. Protein sequence: CASSLVAFTDTQYF.

This clone was seen only once. The CDR3 region is CASSPLGEGGTEAFF. The CDR3 region has the DNA TGTGCCAGCAGCCCACTGGGGGAGGGTGGGACTGAAGCTTTCTTT. The V gene is TRBV27, the J gene TRBJ1-1, with D perhaps matching TRBD1 (5 bases). Trimming took 6 bases from V and 5 from J, leaving 19 bases between them. The CDR3 covers 15 residues. The germline CDR1 and CDR2 sequences are MNHEY and SMNVEV (reference sequence).

The table lists this clone with a count of one. The chain employs TRBV7-3 and TRBJ2-5; 7 positions match TRBD2. V gave up 3 bases and J gave up 3 bases; unmatched junction bases: 7. CDR3 size: 15 residues. Per the germline V gene, CDR1 is SGHTA and CDR2 is FQGTGA. CDR3 loop: CASSLVGAGEETQYF. CDR3 DNA: TGTGCCAGCAGCTTGGTTGGGGCGGGAGAAGAGACCCAGTACTTC.

This chain connects TRBV27 to TRBJ1-2; 7 bases fit TRBD1. The CDR3 runs 17 residues. Germline V lookup: CDR1 MNHEY, CDR2 SMNVEV (reference sequence). J gave up 5 bases and V 6 bases, and 18 bases lay outside the gene matches. The CDR3 DNA follows: TGTGCCAGCAGCCAAACTACGCTACAGGGGACTCTTTATGGCTACACCTTC. As protein: CASSQTTLQGTLYGYTF.